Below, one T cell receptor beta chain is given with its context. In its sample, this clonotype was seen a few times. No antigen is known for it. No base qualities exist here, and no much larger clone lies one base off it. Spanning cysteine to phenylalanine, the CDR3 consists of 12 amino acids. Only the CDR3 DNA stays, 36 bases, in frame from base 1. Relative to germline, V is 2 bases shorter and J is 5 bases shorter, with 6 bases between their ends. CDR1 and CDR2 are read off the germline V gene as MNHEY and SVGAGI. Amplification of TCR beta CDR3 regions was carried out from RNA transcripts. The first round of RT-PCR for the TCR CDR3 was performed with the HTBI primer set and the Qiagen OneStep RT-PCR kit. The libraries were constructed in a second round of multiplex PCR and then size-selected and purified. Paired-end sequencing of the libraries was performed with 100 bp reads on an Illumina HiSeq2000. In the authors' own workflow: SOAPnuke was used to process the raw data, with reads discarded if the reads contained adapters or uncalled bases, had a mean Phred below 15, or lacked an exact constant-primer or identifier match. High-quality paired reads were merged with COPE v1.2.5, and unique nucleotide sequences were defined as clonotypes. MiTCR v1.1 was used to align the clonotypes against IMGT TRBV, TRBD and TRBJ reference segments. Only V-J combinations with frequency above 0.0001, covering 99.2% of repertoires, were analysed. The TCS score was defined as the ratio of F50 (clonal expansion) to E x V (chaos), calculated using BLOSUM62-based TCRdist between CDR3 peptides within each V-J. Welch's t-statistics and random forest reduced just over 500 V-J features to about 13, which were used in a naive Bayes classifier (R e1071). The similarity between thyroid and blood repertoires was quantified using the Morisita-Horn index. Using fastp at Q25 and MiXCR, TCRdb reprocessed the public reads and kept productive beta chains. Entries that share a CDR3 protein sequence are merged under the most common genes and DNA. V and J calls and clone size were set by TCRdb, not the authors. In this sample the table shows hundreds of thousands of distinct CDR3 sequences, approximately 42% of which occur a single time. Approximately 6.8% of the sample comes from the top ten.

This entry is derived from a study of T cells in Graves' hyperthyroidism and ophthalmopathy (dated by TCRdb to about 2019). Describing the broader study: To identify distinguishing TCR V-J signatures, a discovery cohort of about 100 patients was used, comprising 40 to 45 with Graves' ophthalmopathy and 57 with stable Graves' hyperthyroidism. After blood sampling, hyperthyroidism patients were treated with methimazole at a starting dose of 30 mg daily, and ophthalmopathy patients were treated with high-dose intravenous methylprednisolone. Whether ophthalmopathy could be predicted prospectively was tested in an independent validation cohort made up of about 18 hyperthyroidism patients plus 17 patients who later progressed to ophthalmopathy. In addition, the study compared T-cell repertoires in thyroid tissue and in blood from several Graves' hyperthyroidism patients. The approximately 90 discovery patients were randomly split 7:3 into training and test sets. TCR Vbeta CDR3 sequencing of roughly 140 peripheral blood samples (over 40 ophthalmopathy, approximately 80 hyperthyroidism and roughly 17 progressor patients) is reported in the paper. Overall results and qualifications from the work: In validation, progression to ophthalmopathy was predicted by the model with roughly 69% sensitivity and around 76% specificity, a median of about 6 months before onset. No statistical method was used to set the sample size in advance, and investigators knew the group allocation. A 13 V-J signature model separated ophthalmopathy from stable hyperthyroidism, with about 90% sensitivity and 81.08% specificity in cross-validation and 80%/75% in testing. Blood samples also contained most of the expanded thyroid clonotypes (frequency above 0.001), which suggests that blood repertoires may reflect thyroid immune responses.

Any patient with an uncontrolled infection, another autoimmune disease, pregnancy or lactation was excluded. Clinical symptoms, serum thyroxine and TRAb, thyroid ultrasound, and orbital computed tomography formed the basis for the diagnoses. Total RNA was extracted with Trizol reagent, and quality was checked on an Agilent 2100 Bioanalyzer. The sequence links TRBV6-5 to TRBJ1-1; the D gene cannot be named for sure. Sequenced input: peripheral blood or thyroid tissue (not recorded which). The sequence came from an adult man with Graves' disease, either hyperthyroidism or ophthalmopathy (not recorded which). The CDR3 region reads CASSYMGTEAFF. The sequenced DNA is TGTGCCAGCAGTTACATGGGGACTGAAGCTTTCTTT.